These 10 T cell receptor beta chains originate from one sample sequenced in a study of T-cell memory formation after mild COVID-19. TCRdb re-analysed the 5' RACE reads in MiXCR, keeping a single row per CDR3 protein. This sample has around 34,000 distinct CDR3 sequences, with around 8% found just once. The specimen sequenced was PBMCs or a T cell subset sorted from them (not recorded which). Receptor source: a man aged 18 to 35 who had mild COVID-19 (a few samples of this study predate the infection). Cell type and time point are not known.

This clonotype was picked up many times. This chain connects TRBV20-1 to TRBJ1-4; TRBD1 agrees at 7 bases. The germline V gene has CDR1 DFQATT and CDR2 SNEGSKA (reference sequence). With V trimmed by 2 bases and J by 8 bases, 8 bases remained unmatched. The CDR3 loop spans 14 amino acids. CDR3 protein: CSARRDSGHEKLFF. The CDR3 region has the DNA TGCAGTGCTAGACGGGACAGCGGACACGAAAAACTGTTTTTT.

The chain joins TRBV7-3 to TRBJ2-5; D not certain. Germline CDR1 and CDR2: SGHTA and FQGTGA. The CDR3 loop spans 12 amino acids. V lost 2 bases, J lost 5 bases, and 6 bases lay in between. The chain's CDR3 is CASSLLGETQYF. The CDR3 coding sequence is TGTGCCAGCAGCTTATTGGGGGAGACCCAGTACTTC.

V is TRBV27 and J is TRBJ1-6; D is unclear. V was pared by 8 bases and J by 6 bases, with 14 bases between. The germline V gene encodes CDR1 MNHEY and CDR2 SMNVEV (reference sequence). The CDR3 is 14 residues long. CDR3 nucleotides: TGTGCCAGCCTGGTGGGCTCTGTTAATTCACCCCTCCACTTT. Translated, it gives CASLVGSVNSPLHF.

This clonotype came up a few times. The chain employs TRBV6-5 and TRBJ1-2; D remains unclear. The ends were cut back, 4 bases at V and 2 bases at J, with 17 bases in the middle. The CDR3 has 16 residues. Germline V gene lookup returns CDR1 MNHEY and CDR2 SVGAGI. In DNA form, the CDR3 reads TGTGCCAGCAGTTCCCTGGTACTGCGGGAGAACTATGGCTACACCTTC. As protein: CASSSLVLRENYGYTF.

This clonotype was seen many times. The genes are TRBV10-2 and TRBJ2-7, with D possibly being TRBD2 (6 bases). Germline V CDR1 and CDR2: WSHSY, SAAADI. The CDR3 has 13 amino acids. Trimming stripped 9 bases from V and 2 bases from J, with 14 bases between. In DNA form, the CDR3 reads TGCGCCAGTTCTAGGCGGGAAACCTACGAGCAGTACTTC. Amino acids: CASSRRETYEQYF.

V and J are TRBV9 and TRBJ2-7, with TRBD2 matching over 9 bases. Germline V CDR1 and CDR2: SGDLS, YYNGEE. CDR3 length: 16 residues. V lost 0 bases and J lost 7; bases outside the gene matches: 11. In DNA, the CDR3 is TGTGCCAGCAGCGTAGTCGGCGATAGCGGGAGCTATGAGCAGTACTTC. Translation: CASSVVGDSGSYEQYF.

This clonotype was counted many times. The rearrangement joins TRBV4-2 to TRBJ2-6; D perhaps matches TRBD1 (5 bases). CDR3 length equals 16 residues. V lost 3 bases and J lost 0, with 9 bases in between. CDR1 is LGHNA and CDR2 is YNFKEQ in the germline V gene. The CDR3 loop is CASSHQDNSGANVLTF. The CDR3 DNA reads TGTGCCAGCAGCCACCAGGACAACTCTGGGGCCAACGTCCTGACTTTC.

The sample holds a few counts of this clonotype. The chain links TRBV24-1 to TRBJ1-1; D not certain. CDR1 and CDR2 (germline): KGHDR, SFDVKD. Trimming removed 3 bases from V and 6 bases from J, with 7 bases in between. The CDR3 covers 12 residues. Here the CDR3 reads CATSDGVAEAFF. In nucleotides, the CDR3 is TGTGCCACCAGTGATGGGGTGGCTGAAGCTTTCTTT.

This clonotype was counted ten times or more. The chain links TRBV5-1 to TRBJ2-7; the D is unclear. Germline V lookup: CDR1 SGHRS, CDR2 YFSETQ. V was cut by 0 bases and J by 1 base, with 11 bases left in between. The CDR3 has 15 residues. CDR3 nucleotides: TGCGCCAGCAGCTTGGTTGGTGGAAGATCCTACGAGCAGTACTTC. Protein: CASSLVGGRSYEQYF.

The sample holds many counts of this clonotype. DNA for the CDR3: TGTGCCAGCAGTGACGGGACAGGGGGCAATGAGCAGTTCTTC. Encoded protein: CASSDGTGGNEQFF. The rearrangement joins TRBV6-4 to TRBJ2-1, with TRBD1 matching over 11 bases. Looked up from germline, CDR1 is MRHNA and CDR2 is SNTAGT. Trimming at V came to 2 bases and at J to 6 bases, leaving 0 bases not matched to a gene. CDR3 length: 14 amino acids.